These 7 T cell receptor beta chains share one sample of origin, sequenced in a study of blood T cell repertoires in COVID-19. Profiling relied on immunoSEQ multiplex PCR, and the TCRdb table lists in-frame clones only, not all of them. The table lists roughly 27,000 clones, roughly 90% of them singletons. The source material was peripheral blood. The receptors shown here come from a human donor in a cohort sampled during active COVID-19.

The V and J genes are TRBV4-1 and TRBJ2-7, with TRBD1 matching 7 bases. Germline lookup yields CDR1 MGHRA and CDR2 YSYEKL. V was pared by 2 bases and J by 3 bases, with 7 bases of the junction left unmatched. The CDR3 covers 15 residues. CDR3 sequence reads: CASSQPGQVFYEQYF. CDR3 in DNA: TGCGCCAGCAGCCAACCTGGACAGGTCTTCTACGAGCAGTACTTC.

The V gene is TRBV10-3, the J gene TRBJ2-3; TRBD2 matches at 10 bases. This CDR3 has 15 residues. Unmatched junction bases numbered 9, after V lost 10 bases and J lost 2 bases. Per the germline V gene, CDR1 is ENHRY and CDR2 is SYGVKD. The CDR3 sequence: CATLGGLAFTDTQYF. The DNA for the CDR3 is TGTGCCACCTTAGGGGGACTAGCGTTCACAGATACGCAGTATTTT.

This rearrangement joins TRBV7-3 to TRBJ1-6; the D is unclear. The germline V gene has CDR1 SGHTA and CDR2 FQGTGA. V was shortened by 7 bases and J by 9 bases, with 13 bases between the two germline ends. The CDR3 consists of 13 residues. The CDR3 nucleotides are TGTGCCAGCAAAAAGCCCCCCGGTTCACCCCTCCACTTT. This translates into CASKKPPGSPLHF. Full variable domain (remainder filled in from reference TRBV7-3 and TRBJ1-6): GAGVSQTPSNKVTEKGKYVELRCDPISGHTALYWYRQSLGQGPEFLIYFQGTGAADDSGLPNDRFFAVRPEGSVSTLKIQRTERGDSAVYLCASKKPPGSPLHFGNGTRLTVT.

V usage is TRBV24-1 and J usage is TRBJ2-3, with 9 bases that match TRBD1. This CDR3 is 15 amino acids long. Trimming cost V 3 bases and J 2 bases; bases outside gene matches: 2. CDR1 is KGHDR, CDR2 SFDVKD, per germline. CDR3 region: CATSDGTGNTDTQYF. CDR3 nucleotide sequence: TGTGCCACCAGTGATGGGACAGGGAACACAGATACGCAGTATTTT.

The CDR3 DNA is TGTGCCAGCAGCGCGGCCTCTTTACAGTACTTC. It is translated as CASSAASLQYF. This chain links TRBV3-1 (or the pseudogene TRBV3-2) with TRBJ2-7; D unresolved. CDR3 size: 11 residues. Looked up from germline, CDR1 is LGHDT and CDR2 is YNNKEL (reference sequence). Trimming removed 5 bases from V and 10 bases from J, with 12 bases in between.

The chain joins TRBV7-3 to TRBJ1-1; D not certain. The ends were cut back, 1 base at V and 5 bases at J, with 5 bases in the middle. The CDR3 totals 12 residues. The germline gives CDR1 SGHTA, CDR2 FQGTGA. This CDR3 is CASSLSGTEAFF. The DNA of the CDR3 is TGTGCCAGCAGCTTAAGCGGGACTGAAGCTTTCTTT.

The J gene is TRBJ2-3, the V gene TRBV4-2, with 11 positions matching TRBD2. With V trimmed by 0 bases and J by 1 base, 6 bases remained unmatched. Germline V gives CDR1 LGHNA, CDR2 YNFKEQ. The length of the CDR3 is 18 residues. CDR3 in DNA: TGTGCCAGCAGCCAAGAAGTGGGGACTAGCGGCCGCACAGATACGCAGTATTTT. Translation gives CASSQEVGTSGRTDTQYF.